This T cell receptor beta chain appears in the sequencing data of a study of cytomegalovirus exposure and HLA in healthy donors (dated by TCRdb to 2015 to 2018). Background on the whole study: An earlier analysis of some 550 of the donors reported more than 250 Gb of sequence data and 117 million unique TCR beta sequences from 150 million to 200 million T cells. About 280 gigabases of sequencing data and tens of millions of unique TCR sequences were included in an early release covering several hundred HLA-typed donors. Of the 300 to 450 genotyped donors, around 81% fell in the genetic ancestry cluster associated with self-reported Caucasian donors. The study aimed to test whether signatures of past pathogen exposure could be identified by cataloging public T cell receptors. The study used immunosequencing to profile the T cell repertoires of approximately 690 subjects and linked those repertoires to cytomegalovirus serostatus. In addition to the first cohort of 500 to 850 subjects, a separate validation cohort of approximately 130 different subjects was used. High-throughput TCR immunosequencing, statistical association of individual TCRs with disease status, and machine learning were combined to predict cytomegalovirus infection status. A later analysis re-analyzed previously published TCR beta repertoires from 550 to 700 donors and added high-resolution HLA genotyping to study TCR occurrence patterns. In the later analysis, no new phenotypic data were used to find candidate immune exposures; instead, reliance was placed on TCR beta sequences and their occurrence across donors. To decide whether each TCR beta V gene segment behaved as functional or pseudogenic, an earlier analysis of approximately 590 of the donors relied on high-throughput TCR beta sequencing. Donor age, sex, ethnicity and CMV serostatus were collected together with the repertoire data. Genome-wide SNP genotypes for about three fifths of the roughly 670 donors were used in a later genetic analysis, which treated that subset as a discovery cohort. All discovery cohort repertoires had been generated on a single sequencing platform. HLA typing included class I and class II loci at four-digit resolution. Typing coverage varied by locus: about 620-640 donors for A, B, C, DRB1 and DQB1; more than 500 for DQA1; more than 600 for DPA1; 400 to 480 for DPB1. Because of strong linkage in the cohort, four or five DR-DQ haplotypes were treated as single units for association and clustering. On average, around 230,000 unique TCR beta nucleotide sequences were sequenced per donor among a few hundred genotyped donors of the cohort, with roughly 20% of those sequences being non-productive. Points the paper makes about the study in general: The authors suggested that the approach could potentially be generalized to other disease states and immunological phenotypes. Presence/absence analyses assumed roughly uniform sequencing depth across donors, an assumption that may not hold. A later genetic analysis associated a missense DCLRE1C variant with V-gene and J-gene trimming of TCR beta chains, and an independent cohort replicated the association. Correlated functional status among segregating V segments might reflect linkage disequilibrium, but an unknown experimental factor could not be ruled out. In a later analysis, most CMV-associated TCR beta chains were found to appear HLA-restricted, with HLA associations seemingly driven largely by CMV exposure. Across donors, most TCR sequences were observed very rarely, whereas some public TCRs were present in many individuals. Because counts were too low, around 18 rarely observed V segments, including chromosome 9 orphons, were left out of the earlier analysis of over 550 of the donors. According to a later genetic analysis, donors in an Asian-associated ancestry cluster had fewer N-insertions in productive TCRs than the approximately 710-donor mean. In vitro tests confirmed that three of the cytomegalovirus-associated TCR beta chains recognize cytomegalovirus antigens. HLA typing was unavailable for some donors at each locus, so association tests used only the typed subset. CMV serostatus was the only immune exposure information available for the cohort. In a later analysis, several top co-occurrence clusters were reported to appear linked to parvovirus B19, influenza, CMV and Epstein-Barr virus. A further reported finding was that TCR beta sequences accurately predicted the HLA-A and HLA-B alleles for most subjects in the first cohort. In a later analysis, about 16,000 TCR beta sequences were associated with specific HLA alleles at a false discovery rate of 0.05. The study listed 150 to 200 TCR beta chains as associated with cytomegalovirus. Some IMGT-functional V segments, including TRBV6-2 and TRBV6-3, could not be distinguished by the 87-base-pair reads and were therefore excluded. When HLA alleles, especially DR and DQ, strongly co-occurred, TCR associations were difficult to assign to individual alleles. In an earlier analysis of some 500 of the donors, most TCR beta V segments appeared in productive rearrangements about 90% or about 30% of the time, broadly matching IMGT annotations. In this cohort, only TCR beta chains were sequenced, and detectable features were limited by the absence of alpha or paired-chain data. In a later analysis, HLA-associated TCR beta chains were found to be more clonally expanded and to have lower generation probabilities than equally common non-associated chains. A cluster of highly shared sequence variants was judged likely to represent a technical artifact of the sequencing pipeline. The classifier was reported to diagnose cytomegalovirus status with high specificity and sensitivity in both the original cohort and the validation cohort. A later analysis found that TCR association rates varied across HLA loci, with DRB1 alleles showing the most associated TCRs and HLA-C alleles the fewest.

Receptors were amplified or captured by the immunoSEQ multiplex PCR assay. The multiplex PCR relied on a mix of 60 forward primers for TCR Vbeta segments and 13 reverse primers for TCR Jbeta segments. The CDR3 region of rearranged TCR beta genes was amplified from genomic DNA with a multiplex PCR assay. The Illumina HiSeq System was used to sequence the amplified TCR beta libraries as 87-base-pair reads. In the source study's methods: In a later analysis, some 80 million unique TCR beta chains were counted across the roughly 670 repertoires, and about 9.9 million of these chains were shared by at least two donors. A nearest-neighbor algorithm error-corrected the raw reads and collapsed the reads into unique sequences, merging closely related sequences to remove PCR and sequencing errors. V, D and J gene segments were assigned by aligning CDR3 sequences to IMGT reference sequences. For a sequence to be retained, at least a six-nucleotide match to both a V gene segment and a J gene segment was required. A rearrangement was called productive if the CDR3 had no stop codons and remained in frame with V and J, and every other rearrangement was called non-productive. Following IMGT convention, CDR3 was defined as the stretch from the second conserved V-encoded cysteine to the conserved J-encoded phenylalanine. The earlier analysis of fewer than 750 of the donors excluded sequences that lacked an unambiguous match to a single V gene segment. An earlier analysis of 500 to 600 of the donors classified V segments as functional when productive rearrangements were above 56.7% and as segregating when the standard deviation between donors was above 5%. A statistical classification framework was built to diagnose cytomegalovirus status from the catalog of TCR beta chain sequences. In a later analysis, TCR nucleotide sequences were compared against IMGT/GENE-DB human TR gene sequences so that V and J genes could be assigned. The TCRdist pipeline was used in a later analysis to assign CDR3 sequences and most-parsimonious VDJ recombination scenarios. In a later analysis, each TCR beta chain was defined by its CDR3 amino acid sequence together with its V-gene family, and reads lacking a unique V-gene family were excluded. To address suspected cross-contamination and a sequencing artifact, a later analysis removed roughly 640 highly shared, low-generation-probability nucleotide sequences. For each public chain, a later analysis derived a clonal expansion index from normalized ranks of inferred template counts within each repertoire. A later analysis computed generation probabilities with a VDJ recombination model fitted to out-of-frame rearrangements, and checked the results against IGoR. In a later analysis, hypergeometric tests were used to score TCR-TCR, TCR-HLA and TCR-CMV co-occurrence, with a repertoire-size bias correction applied to TCR pairs. To estimate false discovery rates, a later analysis permuted the HLA or CMV assignments 20 times. A later analysis grouped co-occurring TCRs with DBSCAN, adding TCRdist sequence similarity when clustering within HLA-allele-positive subsets. Repertoires with fewer than 30,000 or more than 120,000 public chains, plus five repertoires with anomalous nucleotide sharing, were excluded from co-occurrence clustering. TCRdb carries this immuneACCESS record with in-frame sequences only. Its versions omit some clonotypes, under half of them owing to an unresolved V gene in the studies checked, with the rest unexplained. The V and J calls and clone size are taken from that table; D and trimming were inferred from the DNA. The sample table lists roughly 180,000 clones, about 9.4% of them with a count of one. The ten largest clones add up to 1% to 1.5% of the sample.

The cohort consisted of approximately 690 healthy bone marrow donors. Cohort members were all nominally healthy when sampled, although unrecorded immune exposures were likely present. The donor was CMV seropositive and was included in the group of 270 or so seropositive cohort members. A peripheral blood sample was provided by each donor, and peripheral blood mononuclear cells were used for TCR beta sequencing. Genomic DNA was extracted from the blood cell samples with the Qiagen DNeasy Blood Extraction Kit. Inclusive of the bounding cysteine and phenylalanine, the CDR3 is 15 residues long. Only the CDR3 DNA stays, 45 bases, in frame from base 1. Taken from the germline V gene (reference sequence), the CDR1 and CDR2 loops are SGHNT and YYREEE. V and J lose 4 bases and 2 bases, and a span of 14 bases separates them. About this clone itself: It lacks a known antigen. No much larger clone exists at a distance of one base, and base qualities are not known.

The TCR originated in a woman aged 25 to 39 in good health and CMV-seropositive. The sequencing input was PBMCs. The chain uses TRBV5-4 and TRBJ2-3; a tentative D match to TRBD2 spans 6 bases. This receptor has the CDR3 CASSPREFNTDTQYF. The nucleotides read TGTGCCAGCAGCCCCCGGGAGTTTAACACAGATACGCAGTATTTT. This CDR3, with the reference TRBV5-4 and TRBJ2-3 proteins standing in past its ends, gives the full variable domain ETGVTQSPTHLIKTRGQQVTLRCSSQSGHNTVSWYQQALGQGPQFIFQYYREEENGRGNFPPRFSGLQFPNYSSELNVNALELDDSALYLCASSPREFNTDTQYFGPGTRLTVL.